Presented here are 9 T cell receptor beta chains from one specimen sequenced in a study of blood T cell repertoires in COVID-19. The assay was immunoSEQ multiplex PCR, and TCRdb's table has in-frame clones only and misses some. The repertoire holds around 160,000 clones, 86% seen once, with around 8.2% in the top ten. The source material was peripheral blood. These receptors were obtained from a man aged 60 to 69 with acute or convalescent COVID-19.

Only one count was recorded for this clone. This chain links TRBV28 with TRBJ2-2, with 8 bases aligning to TRBD1. The CDR3 has 16 amino acids. V lost 7 bases and J lost 5; bases outside the gene matches: 12. Germline assignment: CDR1 MDHEN and CDR2 SYDVKM. CDR3 residues: CASNYVGTGRTGELFF. CDR3 in DNA: TGTGCCAGCAACTACGTTGGGACAGGAAGGACCGGGGAGCTGTTTTTT.

Only a few counts were recorded for this clone. The chain joins TRBV5-4 to TRBJ2-5; TRBD2 might be the D (5 bases). Trimming cost V 4 bases and J 0 bases, with 10 bases left between them. Per germline, CDR1 SGHNT and CDR2 YYREEE (reference sequence). This CDR3 spans 14 amino acids. The CDR3 DNA is TGTGCCAGCAGCCCGACGGGGAACCAAGAGACCCAGTACTTC. This sequence encodes CASSPTGNQETQYF.

This clone was counted only a few times. The chain recombines TRBV27 with TRBJ2-7, with 7 positions matching TRBD2. In germline, CDR1 is MNHEY, CDR2 SMNVEV (reference sequence). This CDR3 has 12 amino acids. Trimming took 1 base from V and 7 from J; bases not matched to a gene: 1. DNA for the CDR3: TGTGCCAGCAGTTTATGGGGGGGGGAGCAGTACTTC. Its protein product is CASSLWGGEQYF.

This clone occurred a few times. The chain employs TRBV28 and TRBJ1-4; 9 positions agree with TRBD1. Germline assignment: CDR1 MDHEN and CDR2 SYDVKM. Trimming cost V 6 bases and J 6 bases; bases outside gene matches: 5. There are 14 residues in the CDR3. The CDR3 loop reads CASRIWDRDEKLFF. The CDR3 bases are TGTGCCAGCAGGATATGGGACAGGGATGAAAAACTGTTTTTT. Full variable domain (remainder filled in from reference TRBV28 and TRBJ1-4): DVKVTQSSRYLVKRTGEKVFLECVQDMDHENMFWYRQDPGLGLRLIYFSYDVKMKEKGDIPEGYSVSREKKERFSLILESASTNQTSMYLCASRIWDRDEKLFFGSGTQLSVL.

This clone was observed a handful of times. The V call is TRBV7-9, the J call TRBJ2-1; TRBD2 is a possible D gene (5 bases). The CDR3 length is 15 residues. V lost 1 base, J lost 7 bases, and 14 bases lay in between. The germline CDR1 and CDR2 sequences are SEHNR and FQNEAQ (reference sequence). CDR3 protein: CASSLGRGKGNEQFF. The CDR3 coding sequence is TGTGCCAGCAGCTTAGGACGGGGAAAAGGTAATGAGCAGTTCTTC.

The chain links TRBV29-1 to TRBJ2-7; 7 nucleotides align to TRBD1. The V and J ends lost 3 bases and 6 bases, in that order; junction bases with no gene match: 14. CDR1 is SQVTM, CDR2 ANQGSEA, per germline. This CDR3 has 15 residues. CDR3 sequence (DNA): TGCAGCGTTGAGAAGACAGGGAGTACTGATAGCGAGCAGTACTTC. Translated: CSVEKTGSTDSEQYF.

CDR3 loop: CASSLPGVGKNIQYF. For the CDR3, the DNA is TGTGCCAGCAGTCTACCGGGAGTTGGCAAAAACATTCAGTACTTC. This chain links TRBV28 with TRBJ2-4; TRBD2 might be the D (6 bases). The CDR3 covers 15 residues. Germline assignment: CDR1 MDHEN and CDR2 SYDVKM. Trimming cost V 5 bases and J 3 bases, with 14 bases left between them.

The chain couples TRBV25-1 to TRBJ1-4, with D perhaps matching TRBD1 (5 bases). Germline V gene sequence: CDR1 MGHDK, CDR2 SYGVNS. V was shortened by 3 bases and J by 8 bases, with 10 bases between the two germline ends. The CDR3 is 13 amino acids. The CDR3: CASSDRVWEKLFF. As DNA, the CDR3 is TGTGCCAGCAGTGACAGGGTTTGGGAAAAACTGTTTTTT.

The chain combines TRBV19 with TRBJ2-3; 11 bases agree with TRBD1. This CDR3 contains 15 residues. Trimming at V came to 5 bases and at J to 4 bases, leaving 5 bases not matched to a gene. The germline V gene encodes CDR1 LNHDA and CDR2 SQIVND (reference sequence). CDR3 nucleotides: TGTGCCAGTAGTCTTCGGACAGGGGGCGCAGATACGCAGTATTTT. It translates to CASSLRTGGADTQYF.